These 27 T cell receptor beta chains share one sample of origin, sequenced in a study of identical twins. TCRdb redid the calling of the 5' RACE reads with MiXCR, one entry per CDR3 protein. This sample has 250,000 to 300,000 distinct CDR3 sequences; roughly 9% occur once, and the top ten carry approximately 6.6%. These same records also appear under a second study, on yellow fever vaccine responses in identical twins.

What was sequenced was CD8+ T cells sorted from blood. The receptors were sampled from a woman aged 18 to 35 in good health.

This chain connects TRBV9 to TRBJ1-3; perhaps TRBD1 as D (6 bases). Germline V lookup: CDR1 SGDLS, CDR2 YYNGEE. CDR3 length equals 15 residues. Trimming stripped 4 bases from V and 1 base from J, with 12 bases between. The CDR3 loop is CASSKEDSSGNTIYF. CDR3 DNA sequence: TGTGCCAGCAGCAAAGAGGACAGTTCTGGAAACACCATATATTTT.

This chain connects TRBV5-5 to TRBJ2-1, with a possible D match to TRBD2 (6 bases). This CDR3 region has 16 residues. The V gene lost 4 bases and the J gene lost 4 bases, with 18 bases spanning the gap. Germline V gene lookup returns CDR1 SGHKS and CDR2 YYEKEE (reference sequence). Written as DNA, the CDR3 is TGTGCCAGCAGCCCTGCTCTTAGCGGACCATACAATGAGCAGTTCTTC. The encoded protein is CASSPALSGPYNEQFF.

The chain has TRBV27 and TRBJ2-3, with 11 nucleotides matching TRBD2. The CDR3 spans 18 residues. Germline assignment: CDR1 MNHEY and CDR2 SMNVEV (reference sequence). The V gene end was trimmed by 4 bases and the J gene end by 0 bases; junction bases not matched to a gene: 9. The CDR3 reads CASSSYSGRASSTDTQYF. The CDR3 coding sequence is TGTGCCAGCAGTTCGTATAGCGGGAGGGCCAGTAGCACAGATACGCAGTATTTT.

The sample holds many counts of this clonotype. The CDR3 loop reads CASSQELAVGDTQYF. The CDR3 DNA sequence: TGTGCCAGCAGCCAAGAACTAGCGGTGGGGGATACGCAGTATTTT. The V and J genes are TRBV4-2 and TRBJ2-3; 8 nucleotides align to TRBD2. The CDR3 sequence is 15 residues long. Germline V gene lookup returns CDR1 LGHNA and CDR2 YNFKEQ. After removal of 0 bases from V and 6 bases from J, the junction contained 5 bases not matched to a gene.

This clonotype came up a few times. The V call is TRBV4-1, the J call TRBJ2-3; 7 positions match TRBD1. The length of the CDR3 is 15 residues. The germline V gene has CDR1 MGHRA and CDR2 YSYEKL. Trimming at V came to 7 bases and at J to 3 bases, leaving 10 bases not matched to a gene. In DNA, the CDR3 is TGCGCCAGCACGGCGAGACAGGGTTTTACAGATACGCAGTATTTT. This translates into CASTARQGFTDTQYF.

This clonotype was seen ten or more times. This chain joins TRBV7-6 and TRBJ1-1, with unresolved D. Germline CDR1 is SGHVS and CDR2 is FNYEAQ. Trimming removed 5 bases from V and 3 bases from J, with 13 bases in between. The CDR3 is 14 amino acids. The CDR3 nucleotides are TGTGCCAGCAGCCCCAGTGCCCTGGACACTGAAGCTTTCTTT. The encoded protein is CASSPSALDTEAFF.

Many counts were recorded for this clonotype. The gene calls are TRBV3-1 and TRBJ2-6, with 9 bases fitting TRBD1. Germline values: CDR1 LGHDT, CDR2 YNNKEL (reference sequence). The CDR3 contains 18 residues. J gave up 2 bases and V 2 bases, and 7 bases lay outside the gene matches. Here the CDR3 reads CASSQLMGQGPGANVLTF. The CDR3 nucleotides read TGTGCCAGCAGCCAACTAATGGGACAGGGACCTGGGGCCAACGTCCTGACTTTC. Full variable domain (outside the CDR3, taken from reference TRBV3-1 and TRBJ2-6): DTAVSQTPKYLVTQMGNDKSIKCEQNLGHDTMYWYKQDSKKFLKIMFSYNNKELIINETVPNRFSPKSPDKAHLNLHINSLELGDSAVYFCASSQLMGQGPGANVLTFGAGSRLTVL.

This clonotype has a handful of counts. The J gene is TRBJ2-7, the V gene TRBV20-1; 10 bases map to TRBD2. This CDR3 is built from 14 residues. V shed 5 bases, J shed 6 bases, and the junction held 10 bases outside the gene matches. Germline V lookup: CDR1 DFQATT, CDR2 SNEGSKA (reference sequence). This CDR3 reads CSASPSGRAGEQYF. The CDR3 coding sequence is TGCAGTGCTTCCCCCAGCGGGAGGGCGGGCGAGCAGTACTTC.

This clonotype was seen repeatedly, ten times or more. This sequence joins TRBV6-5 and TRBJ1-5; D perhaps matches TRBD1 (5 bases). Trimming cost V 2 bases and J 5 bases, with 10 bases left between them. The CDR3 is made up of 14 amino acids. From germline, CDR1 is MNHEY and CDR2 SVGAGI. CDR3 residues: CASSYGTGDQPQHF. CDR3 nucleotides: TGTGCCAGCAGTTACGGGACGGGGGATCAGCCCCAGCATTTT.

This clonotype was seen ten or more times. The chain has TRBV7-2 and TRBJ2-2; D gene unclear. The V end was cut by 2 bases, the J end by 4 bases, with 17 bases between. Germline V gene sequence: CDR1 SGHTA, CDR2 FQGNSA. This CDR3 spans 17 amino acids. The CDR3 here is CASSLSAYSRLTGELFF. The DNA of the CDR3 is TGTGCCAGCAGCTTAAGTGCTTACTCACGCCTCACCGGGGAGCTGTTTTTT.

This clonotype appeared a few times. The CDR3 DNA reads as TGTGCCAGCAGCCCACCGACAGGGGAGATAGGTGGCTACACCTTC. Translating gives CASSPPTGEIGGYTF. This sequence joins TRBV7-9 and TRBJ1-2, with TRBD1 matching over 8 bases. This CDR3 is 15 amino acids long. The ends lost 5 bases at V and 7 bases at J; junction bases unmatched: 12. The germline V gene encodes CDR1 SEHNR and CDR2 FQNEAQ (reference sequence).

The chain has TRBV7-9 and TRBJ2-3; D unresolved. CDR1 and CDR2 (germline): SEHNR, FQNEAQ (reference sequence). CDR3 length equals 14 residues. The V and J ends lost 7 bases and 1 base respectively, with 12 bases between them. The CDR3: CASISMWGTDTQYF. For the CDR3, the DNA is TGTGCCAGCATCTCCATGTGGGGCACAGATACGCAGTATTTT. Together with reference TRBV7-9 and TRBJ2-3, the CDR3 gives the full variable domain: DTGVSQNPRHKITKRGQNVTFRCDPISEHNRLYWYRQTLGQGPEFLTYFQNEAQLEKSRLLSDRFSAERPKGSFSTLEIQRTEQGDSAMYLCASISMWGTDTQYFGPGTRLTVL.

This clonotype came up a few times. The chain links TRBV2 to TRBJ2-7; possibly TRBD1 for D (7 bases). The V end was cut by 4 bases, the J end by 7 bases, with 26 bases between. This CDR3 spans 17 amino acids. Germline V lookup: CDR1 SNHLY, CDR2 FYNNEI. The CDR3 nucleotides read TGTGCCAGCAGTGCCCCCAAGGGGGCGGGGACGCTTCGGGAGCAGTACTTC. This sequence encodes CASSAPKGAGTLREQYF.

This clonotype was counted between two and nine times. The J gene is TRBJ2-2, the V gene TRBV2; 10 positions match TRBD2. Trimming at V came to 8 bases and at J to 7 bases, leaving 10 bases not matched to a gene. Germline CDR1 and CDR2: SNHLY and FYNNEI. The CDR3 is 15 amino acids. The CDR3 reads CASHGAGGPGGELFF. The CDR3 coding sequence is TGTGCCAGCCACGGAGCGGGGGGGCCAGGCGGGGAGCTGTTTTTT.

This clonotype came up many times. The genes are TRBV10-1 and TRBJ2-2; 13 bases line up with TRBD2. The trim removed 6 bases at V and 1 base at J, leaving 5 bases unmatched. The CDR3 has 17 amino acids. Germline V gene lookup returns CDR1 WNHNN and CDR2 SYGVQD (reference sequence). The CDR3 coding sequence is TGCGCCAGCAGCCCCGGGACTAGCGGGGAGAACACCGGGGAGCTGTTTTTT. Its translation is CASSPGTSGENTGELFF.

This clonotype was counted ten times or more. The chain joins TRBV7-2 to TRBJ2-7; unclear D gene. This CDR3 comprises 14 residues. The germline V gene encodes CDR1 SGHTA and CDR2 FQGNSA. V was clipped by 4 bases and J by 3 bases, with 13 bases between them. CDR3 amino acids: CASSSPVRLYEQYF. The CDR3 coding sequence is TGTGCCAGCAGCTCCCCGGTCCGACTCTACGAGCAGTACTTC.

Only one count was recorded for this clonotype. J is TRBJ2-7 and V is TRBV11-2, with 7 bases lining up with TRBD1. The CDR3 spans 18 residues. Germline V gene data show CDR1 as SGHAT and CDR2 as FQNNGV. J gave up 2 bases and V 1 base, and 14 bases lay outside the gene matches. The CDR3 DNA is TGTGCCAGCAGCTTAGTAGGGGAAAGGACAGGTCGTACCTACGAGCAGTACTTC. Amino acids: CASSLVGERTGRTYEQYF.

This clonotype was observed many times. The chain has TRBV6-4 and TRBJ2-3; 11 nucleotides agree with TRBD2. J lost 4 bases, V lost 6 bases, and 6 bases had no gene match. The length of the CDR3 is 15 residues. Germline loops: CDR1 MRHNA, CDR2 SNTAGT. CDR3 coding DNA: TGTGCCAGCAGCCCTACTAGCGGGGGCGCAGATACGCAGTATTTT. This codes for CASSPTSGGADTQYF.

There are a few counts of this clonotype. The chain uses TRBV7-8 and TRBJ2-5; D ambiguous. Trimming shortened V by 8 bases and J by 5 bases, and 9 bases separated the two germline ends. This CDR3 spans 11 amino acids. Germline CDR1 reads SGHVS; CDR2 reads FQNEAQ. The DNA for the CDR3 is TGTGCCAGCGCCCCGGGTGAGACCCAGTACTTC. This encodes CASAPGETQYF.

This clonotype was picked up many times. The genes are TRBV6-1 and TRBJ1-3, with D tentatively TRBD1 (5 bases). CDR3 length: 14 residues. The V end lost 10 bases, the J end lost 1 base, and 14 bases lay between the germline ends. Germline assignment: CDR1 MNHNS and CDR2 SASEGT. The CDR3 region is CAIYRQTSGNTIYF. CDR3 bases: TGTGCCATTTACCGACAGACTTCTGGAAACACCATATATTTT.

This clonotype was picked up a small number of times. The chain couples TRBV29-1 to TRBJ2-1; 8 nucleotides line up with TRBD1. This CDR3 region has 16 residues. V was clipped by 6 bases and J by 4 bases; unmatched bases: 14. From germline, CDR1 is SQVTM and CDR2 ANQGSEA. The CDR3 protein is CSVAYGQGHPYNEQFF. In DNA form, the CDR3 reads TGCAGCGTAGCTTACGGACAGGGTCATCCTTACAATGAGCAGTTCTTC.

The chain couples TRBV12-3 or TRBV12-4 to TRBJ1-4; 8 bases match TRBD1. This CDR3 is built from 18 residues. V shed 5 bases, J shed 4 bases, and the junction held 15 bases outside the gene matches. The CDR3 region is CASSPGTGTSEVNEKLFF. In DNA, the CDR3 is TGTGCCAGCAGTCCCGGGACAGGTACTTCGGAAGTTAATGAAAAACTGTTTTTT.

There are many counts of this clonotype. The V call is TRBV21-1, the J call TRBJ2-5; the table's TRBD1 call for D was not verified on the DNA. TRBV21-1 is reported as a pseudogene. This CDR3 comprises 14 residues. Here the CDR3 DNA reads TGTGCCAGCAGCTGTCGGGCCAGCCAAGAGACCCAGTACTTC. Protein sequence: CASSCRASQETQYF.

CDR3 nucleotide sequence: TGTGCCAGCAGCTTAGAAAATAGCCCCTACGAGCAGTACTTC. It yields the protein CASSLENSPYEQYF. The rearrangement links TRBV11-2 to TRBJ2-7; no definite D call. This CDR3 is built from 14 residues. CDR1 and CDR2 (germline): SGHAT, FQNNGV. V was trimmed by 0 bases and J by 2 bases, leaving 8 bases between them.

The sample holds many counts of this clonotype. The chain joins TRBV12-3 or TRBV12-4 to TRBJ2-7; D possibly corresponds to TRBD2 (6 bases). This CDR3 region has 15 residues. The germline V and J ends were trimmed by 1 base and 2 bases, with 12 bases remaining between them. This CDR3 reads CASSLVVRETYEQYF. CDR3 nucleotides: TGTGCCAGCAGTTTAGTCGTACGGGAGACCTACGAGCAGTACTTC.

The chain joins TRBV6-5 to TRBJ2-4, with D possibly matching TRBD2 (6 bases). The germline V gene has CDR1 MNHEY and CDR2 SVGAGI. The CDR3 has 18 residues. V dropped 2 bases and J dropped 0 bases, with 17 bases sitting between them. The CDR3 region has the DNA TGTGCCAGCAGTTACAGTCTGCGGGACGGTCTAGCCAAAAACATTCAGTACTTC. It specifies CASSYSLRDGLAKNIQYF.

The chain employs TRBV2 and TRBJ2-3, with 14 bases identical to TRBD2. The germline V gene has CDR1 SNHLY and CDR2 FYNNEI. This CDR3 contains 18 residues. After removal of 1 base from V and 4 bases from J, the junction contained 7 bases not matched to a gene. The CDR3: CASSEVVPGLAGADTQYF. CDR3 in DNA: TGTGCCAGCAGTGAAGTCGTTCCGGGACTAGCGGGAGCAGATACGCAGTATTTT.